This TCR beta chain was found in a study of cytomegalovirus exposure and HLA in healthy donors. Vbeta (60) and Jbeta (13) primers were used in the PCR. In the source study's methods: Approximately 11 million of the roughly 80 million unique TCR beta chains counted in a later analysis were shared. Assay used: immunoSEQ multiplex PCR; TCRdb lists only in-frame clones, some missing. V and J calls and clone size are those listed in that table; D and trimming were worked out from the DNA. Among 110,000 or so clones listed, more than 60% were seen once. With respect to this clone: Antigen: not known.

General study points: The study recorded 160 or so TCR beta chains that were cytomegalovirus-associated. The study found most TCR sequences rare, yet found some public TCRs in many donors. Reportedly, TCR beta sequences accurately predicted HLA-A and HLA-B alleles in most subjects.

The germline V gene encodes CDR1 LNHDA and CDR2 SQIVND (reference sequence). The CDR3 is made up of 15 amino acids. Trimming cost V 5 bases and J 9 bases; bases outside gene matches: 12. The TCR comes from a female donor in good health and CMV-seronegative. The chain is built from TRBV19 and TRBJ1-5; 8 bases align to TRBD1. The sequenced material came from PBMCs. CDR3 nucleotide sequence: TGTGCCAGTAGTGTAAAGACAGGGGTCGGCGGGCCCCAGCATTTT. It encodes CASSVKTGVGGPQHF. Full variable domain (rest looked up from reference TRBV19 and TRBJ1-5): DGGITQSPKYLFRKEGQNVTLSCEQNLNHDAMYWYRQDPGQGLRLIYYSQIVNDFQKGDIAEGYSVSREKKESFPLTVTSAQKNPTAFYLCASSVKTGVGGPQHFGDGTRLSIL.